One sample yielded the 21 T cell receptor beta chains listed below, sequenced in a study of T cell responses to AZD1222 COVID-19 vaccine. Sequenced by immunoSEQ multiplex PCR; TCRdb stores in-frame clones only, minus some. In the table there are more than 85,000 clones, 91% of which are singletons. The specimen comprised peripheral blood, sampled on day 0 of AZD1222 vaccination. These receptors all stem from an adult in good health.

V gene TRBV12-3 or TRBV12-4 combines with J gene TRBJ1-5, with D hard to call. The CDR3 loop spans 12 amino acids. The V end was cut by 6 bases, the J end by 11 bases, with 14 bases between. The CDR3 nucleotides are TGTGCCAGCAGCGAAACTCATGGGGCCCAGCATTTT. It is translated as CASSETHGAQHF.

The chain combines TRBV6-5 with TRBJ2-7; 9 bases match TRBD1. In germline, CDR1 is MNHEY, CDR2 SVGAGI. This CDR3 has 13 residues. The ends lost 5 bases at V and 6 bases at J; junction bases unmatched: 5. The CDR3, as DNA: TGTGCCAGCAGTACGGACAGGGGAGGCGAGCAGTACTTC. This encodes CASSTDRGGEQYF.

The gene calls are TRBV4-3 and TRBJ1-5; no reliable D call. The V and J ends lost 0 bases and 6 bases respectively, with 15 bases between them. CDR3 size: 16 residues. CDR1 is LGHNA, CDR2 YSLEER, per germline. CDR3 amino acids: CASSQDPKGVGQPQHF. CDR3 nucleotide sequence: TGCGCCAGCAGCCAAGATCCTAAGGGTGTTGGTCAGCCCCAGCATTTT.

The CDR3 here is CASSLAPTGSYEQYF. CDR3 bases: TGTGCCAGCAGCTTAGCGCCGACAGGGTCCTACGAGCAGTACTTC. The chain employs TRBV7-2 and TRBJ2-7; 7 positions agree with TRBD1. The germline V gene has CDR1 SGHTA and CDR2 FQGNSA. The CDR3 is 15 residues long. Trimming cost V 0 bases and J 1 base; bases outside gene matches: 3. The full variable domain, completed using reference TRBV7-2 and TRBJ2-7, is GAGVSQSPSNKVTEKGKDVELRCDPISGHTALYWYRQSLGQGLEFLIYFQGNSAPDKSGLPSDRFSAERTGGSVSTLTIQRTQQEDSAVYLCASSLAPTGSYEQYFGPGTRLTVT.

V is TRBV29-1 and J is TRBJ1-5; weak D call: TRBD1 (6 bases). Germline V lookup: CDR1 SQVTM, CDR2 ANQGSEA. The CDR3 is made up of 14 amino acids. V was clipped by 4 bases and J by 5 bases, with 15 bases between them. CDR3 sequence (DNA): TGCAGCGTTGTTGTGGACAGTAACGATCAGCCCCAGCATTTT. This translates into CSVVVDSNDQPQHF.

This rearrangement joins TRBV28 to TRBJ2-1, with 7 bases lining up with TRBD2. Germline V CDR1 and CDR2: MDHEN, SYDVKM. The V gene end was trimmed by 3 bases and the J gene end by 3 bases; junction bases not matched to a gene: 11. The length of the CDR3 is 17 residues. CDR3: CASSFFGGGINYNEQFF. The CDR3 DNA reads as TGTGCCAGCAGTTTTTTTGGGGGAGGGATAAACTACAATGAGCAGTTCTTC.

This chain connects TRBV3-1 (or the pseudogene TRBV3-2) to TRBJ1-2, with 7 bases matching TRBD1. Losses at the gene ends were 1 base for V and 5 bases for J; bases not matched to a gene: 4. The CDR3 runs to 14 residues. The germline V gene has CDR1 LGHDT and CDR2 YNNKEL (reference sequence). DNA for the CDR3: TGTGCCAGCAGCCAAGGAAGGGGGCAGTATGGCTACACCTTC. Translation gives CASSQGRGQYGYTF.

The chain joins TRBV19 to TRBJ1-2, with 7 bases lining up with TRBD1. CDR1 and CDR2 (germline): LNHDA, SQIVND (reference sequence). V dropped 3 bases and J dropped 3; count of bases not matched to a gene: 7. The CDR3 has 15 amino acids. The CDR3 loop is CASSIGGGTDYGYTF. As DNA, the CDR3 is TGTGCCAGTAGTATTGGAGGTGGGACAGACTATGGCTACACCTTC.

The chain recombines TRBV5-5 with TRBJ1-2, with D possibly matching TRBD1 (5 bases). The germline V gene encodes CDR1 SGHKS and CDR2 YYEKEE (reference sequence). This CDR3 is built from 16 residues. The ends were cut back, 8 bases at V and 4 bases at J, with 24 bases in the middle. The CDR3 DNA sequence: TGTGCCAGTGAGCTTGGGACGGGACCGAGCATCTATGGCTACACCTTC. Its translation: CASELGTGPSIYGYTF.

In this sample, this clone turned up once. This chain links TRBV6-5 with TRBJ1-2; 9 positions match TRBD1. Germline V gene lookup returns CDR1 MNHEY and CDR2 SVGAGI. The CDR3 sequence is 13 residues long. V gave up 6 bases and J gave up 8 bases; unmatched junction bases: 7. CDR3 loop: CASRDRDREGYTF. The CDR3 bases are TGTGCCAGCAGGGACCGGGACAGGGAAGGCTACACCTTC.

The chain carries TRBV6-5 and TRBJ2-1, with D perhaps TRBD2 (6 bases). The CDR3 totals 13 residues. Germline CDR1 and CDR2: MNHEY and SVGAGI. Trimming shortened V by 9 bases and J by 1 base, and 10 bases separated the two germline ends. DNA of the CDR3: TGTGCCAGTAGTAGCGGATCCTACAATGAGCAGTTCTTC. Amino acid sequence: CASSSGSYNEQFF.

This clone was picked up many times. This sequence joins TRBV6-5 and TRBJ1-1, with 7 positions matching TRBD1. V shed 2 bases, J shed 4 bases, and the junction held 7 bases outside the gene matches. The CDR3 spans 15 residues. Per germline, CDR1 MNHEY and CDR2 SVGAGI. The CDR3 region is CASSYRGPGVTEAFF. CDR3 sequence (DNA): TGTGCCAGCAGTTACAGGGGGCCGGGGGTCACTGAAGCTTTCTTT.

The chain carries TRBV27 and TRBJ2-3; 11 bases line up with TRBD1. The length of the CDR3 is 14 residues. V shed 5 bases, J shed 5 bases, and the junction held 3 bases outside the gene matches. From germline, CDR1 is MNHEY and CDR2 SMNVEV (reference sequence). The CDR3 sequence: CASSRTGGIDTQYF. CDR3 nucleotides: TGTGCCAGCAGTCGGACAGGGGGCATAGATACGCAGTATTTT.

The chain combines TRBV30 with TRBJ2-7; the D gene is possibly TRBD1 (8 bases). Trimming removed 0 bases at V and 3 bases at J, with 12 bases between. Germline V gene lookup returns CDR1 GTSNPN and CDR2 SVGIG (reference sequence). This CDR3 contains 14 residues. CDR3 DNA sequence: TGTGCCTGGAGTGTAACAGGGGGGGACTACGAGCAGTACTTC. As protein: CAWSVTGGDYEQYF.

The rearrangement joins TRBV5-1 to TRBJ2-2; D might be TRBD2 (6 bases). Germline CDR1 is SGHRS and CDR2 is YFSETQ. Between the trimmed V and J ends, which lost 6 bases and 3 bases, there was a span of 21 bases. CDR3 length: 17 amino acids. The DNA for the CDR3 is TGCGCCAGCATCACCGGGCCCGAGTCGGGAGACACCGGGGAGCTGTTTTTT. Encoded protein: CASITGPESGDTGELFF.

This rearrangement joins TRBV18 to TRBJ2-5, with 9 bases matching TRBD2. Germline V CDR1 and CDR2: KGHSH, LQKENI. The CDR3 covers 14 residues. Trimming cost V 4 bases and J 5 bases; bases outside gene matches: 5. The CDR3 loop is CASSRSGRLETQYF. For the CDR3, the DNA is TGTGCCAGCTCACGAAGCGGGAGGTTGGAGACCCAGTACTTC.

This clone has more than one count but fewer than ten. The CDR3 nucleotides read TGTGCCAGCAAACGGACCTTTGAACGAACGGCGGGAAACACCATATATTTT. Protein product: CASKRTFERTAGNTIYF. This chain joins TRBV2 and TRBJ1-3; D is undetermined. CDR3 length equals 17 residues. In germline, CDR1 is SNHLY, CDR2 FYNNEI. Trimming shortened V by 7 bases and J by 4 bases, and 23 bases separated the two germline ends.

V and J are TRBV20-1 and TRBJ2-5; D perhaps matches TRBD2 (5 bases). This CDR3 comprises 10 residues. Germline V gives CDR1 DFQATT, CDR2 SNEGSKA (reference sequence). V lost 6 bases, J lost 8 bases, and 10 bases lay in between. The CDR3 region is CSATRATQYF. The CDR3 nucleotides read TGCAGTGCCACTAGGGCCACCCAGTACTTC.

The CDR3 protein is CASSASRGGGNTIYF. As DNA, the CDR3 is TGTGCCAGCAGTGCTTCACGAGGCGGTGGAAACACCATATATTTT. This chain connects TRBV2 to TRBJ1-3; D is unresolved. CDR3 length: 15 residues. Germline CDR1 SNHLY, CDR2 FYNNEI. V lost 4 bases and J 3 bases, leaving 13 bases between the germline ends.

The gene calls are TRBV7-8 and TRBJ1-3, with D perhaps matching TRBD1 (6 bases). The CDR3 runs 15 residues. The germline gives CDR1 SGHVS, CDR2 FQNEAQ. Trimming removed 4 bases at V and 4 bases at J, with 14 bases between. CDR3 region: CASSSLRGQGNTIYF. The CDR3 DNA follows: TGTGCCAGCAGCTCCCTACGGGGGCAGGGAAACACCATATATTTT.

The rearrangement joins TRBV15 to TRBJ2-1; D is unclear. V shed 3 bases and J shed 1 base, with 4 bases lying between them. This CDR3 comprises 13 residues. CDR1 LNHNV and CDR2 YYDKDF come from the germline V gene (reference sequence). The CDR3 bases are TGTGCCACCAGCAGCGAATCCTACAATGAGCAGTTCTTC. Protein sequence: CATSSESYNEQFF.